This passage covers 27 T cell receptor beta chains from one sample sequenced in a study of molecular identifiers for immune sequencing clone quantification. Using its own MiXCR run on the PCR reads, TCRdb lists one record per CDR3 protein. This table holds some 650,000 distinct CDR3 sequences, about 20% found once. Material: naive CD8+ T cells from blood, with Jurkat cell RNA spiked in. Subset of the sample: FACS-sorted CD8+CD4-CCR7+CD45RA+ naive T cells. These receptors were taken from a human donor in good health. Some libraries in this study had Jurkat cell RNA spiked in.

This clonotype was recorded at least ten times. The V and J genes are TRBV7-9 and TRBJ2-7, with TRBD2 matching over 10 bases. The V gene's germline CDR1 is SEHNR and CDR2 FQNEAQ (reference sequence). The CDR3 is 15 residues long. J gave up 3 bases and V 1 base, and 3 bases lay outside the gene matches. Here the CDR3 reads CASSLVIAGGYEQYF. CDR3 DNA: TGTGCCAGCAGCTTAGTCATAGCGGGGGGCTACGAGCAGTACTTC.

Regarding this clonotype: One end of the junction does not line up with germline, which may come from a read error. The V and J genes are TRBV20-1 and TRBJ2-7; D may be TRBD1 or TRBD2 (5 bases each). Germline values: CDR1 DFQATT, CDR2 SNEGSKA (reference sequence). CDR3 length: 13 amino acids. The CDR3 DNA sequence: TGCGGTGCTAGAGAGGGACCCTCTTACGAGCAGTACTTC. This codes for CGAREGPSYEQYF.

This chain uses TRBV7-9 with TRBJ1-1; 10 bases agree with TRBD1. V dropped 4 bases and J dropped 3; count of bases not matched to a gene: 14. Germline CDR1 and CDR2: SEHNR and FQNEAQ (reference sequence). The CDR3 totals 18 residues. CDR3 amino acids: CASSSPAETGGRYTEAFF. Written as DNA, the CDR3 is TGTGCCAGCAGCTCCCCCGCCGAGACAGGGGGCAGGTACACTGAAGCTTTCTTT.

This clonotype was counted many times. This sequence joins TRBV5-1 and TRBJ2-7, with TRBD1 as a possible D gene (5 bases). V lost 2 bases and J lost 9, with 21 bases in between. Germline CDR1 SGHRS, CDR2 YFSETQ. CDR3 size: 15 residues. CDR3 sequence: CASSFVIVWTMGQYF. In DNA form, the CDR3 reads TGCGCCAGCAGCTTTGTCATAGTTTGGACAATGGGGCAGTACTTC. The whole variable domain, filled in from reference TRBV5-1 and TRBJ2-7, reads KAGVTQTPRYLIKTRGQQVTLSCSPISGHRSVSWYQQTPGQGLQFLFEYFSETQRNKGNFPGRFSGRQFSNSRSEMNVSTLELGDSALYLCASSFVIVWTMGQYFGPGTRLTVT.

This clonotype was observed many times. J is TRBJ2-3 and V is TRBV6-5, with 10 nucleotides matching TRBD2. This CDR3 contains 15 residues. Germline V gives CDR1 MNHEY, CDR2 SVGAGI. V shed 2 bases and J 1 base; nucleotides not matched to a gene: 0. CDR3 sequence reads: CASSYLAGGTDTQYF. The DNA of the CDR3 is TGTGCCAGCAGTTACCTAGCGGGAGGCACAGATACGCAGTATTTT.

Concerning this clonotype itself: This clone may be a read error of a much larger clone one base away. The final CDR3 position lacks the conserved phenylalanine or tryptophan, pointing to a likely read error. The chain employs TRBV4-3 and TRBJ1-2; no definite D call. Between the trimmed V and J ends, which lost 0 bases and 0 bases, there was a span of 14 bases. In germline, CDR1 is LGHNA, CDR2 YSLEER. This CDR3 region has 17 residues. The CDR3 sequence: CASSQEAFALTNYGYTL. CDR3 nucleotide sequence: TGCGCCAGCAGCCAAGAGGCGTTTGCCCTAACTAACTATGGCTACACCCTC.

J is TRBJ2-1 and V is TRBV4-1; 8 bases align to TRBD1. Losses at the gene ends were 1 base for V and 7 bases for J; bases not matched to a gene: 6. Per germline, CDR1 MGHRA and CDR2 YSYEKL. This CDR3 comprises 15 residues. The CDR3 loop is CASSQGTGPRNEQFF. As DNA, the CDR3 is TGCGCCAGCAGCCAAGGGACAGGGCCTCGGAATGAGCAGTTCTTC.

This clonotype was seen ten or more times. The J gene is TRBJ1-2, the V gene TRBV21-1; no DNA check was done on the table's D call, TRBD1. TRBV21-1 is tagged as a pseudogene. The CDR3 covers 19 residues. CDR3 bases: TGTGCCAGCAGCAAAGCTTACAGGACGCCGGTAGTTATGGAATATGGCTACACCTTC. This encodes CASSKAYRTPVVMEYGYTF.

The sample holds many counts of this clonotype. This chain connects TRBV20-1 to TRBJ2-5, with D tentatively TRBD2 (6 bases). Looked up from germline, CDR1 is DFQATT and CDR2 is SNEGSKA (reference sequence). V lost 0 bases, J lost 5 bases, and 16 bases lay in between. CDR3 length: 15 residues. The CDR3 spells CSARDHPGEGETQYF. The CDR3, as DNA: TGCAGTGCTAGAGATCATCCGGGAGAGGGGGAGACCCAGTACTTC.

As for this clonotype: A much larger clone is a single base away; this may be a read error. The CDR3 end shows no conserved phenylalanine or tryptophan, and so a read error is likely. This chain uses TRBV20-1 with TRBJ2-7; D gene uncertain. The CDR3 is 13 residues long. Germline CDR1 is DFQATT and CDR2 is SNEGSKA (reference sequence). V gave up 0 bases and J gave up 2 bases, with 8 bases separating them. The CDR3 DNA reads TGCAGTGCTAGAGAGCACGGAACCTACGAGCAGTACTCC. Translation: CSAREHGTYEQYS.

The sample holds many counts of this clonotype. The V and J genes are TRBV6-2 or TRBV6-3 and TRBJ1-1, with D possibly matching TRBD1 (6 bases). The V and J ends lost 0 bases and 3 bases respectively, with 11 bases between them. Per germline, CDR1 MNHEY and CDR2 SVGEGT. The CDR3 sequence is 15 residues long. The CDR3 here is CASSYSRGRDTEAFF. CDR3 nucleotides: TGTGCCAGCAGTTACTCGCGGGGGCGAGACACTGAAGCTTTCTTT.

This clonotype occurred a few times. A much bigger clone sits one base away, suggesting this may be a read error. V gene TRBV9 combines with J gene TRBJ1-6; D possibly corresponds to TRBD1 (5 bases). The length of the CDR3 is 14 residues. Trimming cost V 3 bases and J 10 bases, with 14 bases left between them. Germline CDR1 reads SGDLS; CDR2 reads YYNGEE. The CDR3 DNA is TGTGCCAGCAGCGAGGAGACAGAGGGATCACCCCTCCACTTT. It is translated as CASSEETEGSPLHF.

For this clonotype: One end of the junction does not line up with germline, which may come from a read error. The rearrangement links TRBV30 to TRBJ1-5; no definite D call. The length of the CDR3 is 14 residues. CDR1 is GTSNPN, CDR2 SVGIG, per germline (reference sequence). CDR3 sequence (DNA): TGTGCCTGGAGTCCCGAGGTGAGCAATCGGCCCCAGCATTTT. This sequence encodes CAWSPEVSNRPQHF.

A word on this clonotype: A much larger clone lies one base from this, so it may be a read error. The CDR3 reads CSASYGLAEGRDTQYF. In nucleotides, the CDR3 is TGCAGTGCTAGCTATGGACTAGCGGAAGGTCGGGATACGCAGTATTTT. V and J are TRBV20-1 and TRBJ2-3; 10 nucleotides align to TRBD2. The CDR3 is made up of 16 amino acids. Trimming took 3 bases from V and 6 from J; bases not matched to a gene: 12. The germline V gene encodes CDR1 DFQATT and CDR2 SNEGSKA (reference sequence).

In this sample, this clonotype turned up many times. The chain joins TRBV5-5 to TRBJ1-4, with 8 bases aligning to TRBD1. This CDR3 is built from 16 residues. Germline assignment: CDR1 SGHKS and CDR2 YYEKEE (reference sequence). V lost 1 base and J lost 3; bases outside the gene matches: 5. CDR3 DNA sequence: TGTGCCAGCAGCTTGCTTCAGGGGGCGCCTAATGAAAAACTGTTTTTT. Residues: CASSLLQGAPNEKLFF.

DNA for the CDR3: TGTGCCAGCAGCCAAGATAGGGGACTAGCGGGGAATGAGCAGTTCTTC. This codes for CASSQDRGLAGNEQFF. V is TRBV3-1 and J is TRBJ2-1, with 13 bases matching TRBD2. The CDR3 runs 16 residues. The germline V gene has CDR1 LGHDT and CDR2 YNNKEL (reference sequence). V shed 0 bases and J 7 bases; nucleotides not matched to a gene: 3.

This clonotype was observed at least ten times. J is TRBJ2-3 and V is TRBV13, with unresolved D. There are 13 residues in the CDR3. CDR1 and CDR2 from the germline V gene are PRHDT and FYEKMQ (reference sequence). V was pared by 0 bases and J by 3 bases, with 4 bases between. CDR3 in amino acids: CASSLGGTDTQYF. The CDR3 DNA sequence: TGTGCCAGCAGCTTAGGAGGGACAGATACGCAGTATTTT.

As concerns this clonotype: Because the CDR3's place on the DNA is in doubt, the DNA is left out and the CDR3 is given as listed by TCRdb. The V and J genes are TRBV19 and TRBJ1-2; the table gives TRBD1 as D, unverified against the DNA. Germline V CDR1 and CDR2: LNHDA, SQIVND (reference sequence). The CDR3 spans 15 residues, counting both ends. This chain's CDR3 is CATSPAGNGNYGCTF.

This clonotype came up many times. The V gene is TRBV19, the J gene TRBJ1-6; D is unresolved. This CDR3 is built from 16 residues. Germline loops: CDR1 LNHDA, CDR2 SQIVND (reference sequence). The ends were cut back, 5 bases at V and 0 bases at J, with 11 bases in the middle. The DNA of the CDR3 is TGTGCCAGTAGTCCAGCGATGGACTCCTATAATTCACCCCTCCACTTT. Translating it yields CASSPAMDSYNSPLHF. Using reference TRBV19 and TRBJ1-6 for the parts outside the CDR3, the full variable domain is DGGITQSPKYLFRKEGQNVTLSCEQNLNHDAMYWYRQDPGQGLRLIYYSQIVNDFQKGDIAEGYSVSREKKESFPLTVTSAQKNPTAFYLCASSPAMDSYNSPLHFGNGTRLTVT.

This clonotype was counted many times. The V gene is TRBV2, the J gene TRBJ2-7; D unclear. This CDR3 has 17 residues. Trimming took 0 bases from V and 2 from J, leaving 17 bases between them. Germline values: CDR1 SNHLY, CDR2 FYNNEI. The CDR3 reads CASSEAPPILGPYEQYF. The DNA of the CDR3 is TGTGCCAGCAGTGAAGCTCCACCCATCTTGGGCCCCTACGAGCAGTACTTC.

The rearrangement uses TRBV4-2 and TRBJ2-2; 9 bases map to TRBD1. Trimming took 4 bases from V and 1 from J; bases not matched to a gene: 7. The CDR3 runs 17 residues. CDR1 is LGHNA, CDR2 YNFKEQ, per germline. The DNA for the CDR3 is TGTGCCAGCAGCCCGAAGCCGGGACAGGGGAACACCGGGGAGCTGTTTTTT. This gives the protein CASSPKPGQGNTGELFF.

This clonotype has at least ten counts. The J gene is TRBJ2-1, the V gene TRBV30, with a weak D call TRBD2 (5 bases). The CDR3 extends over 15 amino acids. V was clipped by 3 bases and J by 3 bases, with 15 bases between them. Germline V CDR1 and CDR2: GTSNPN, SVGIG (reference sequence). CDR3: CAWSKVLRDYNEQFF. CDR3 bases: TGTGCCTGGAGCAAAGTCCTCCGGGACTACAATGAGCAGTTCTTC.

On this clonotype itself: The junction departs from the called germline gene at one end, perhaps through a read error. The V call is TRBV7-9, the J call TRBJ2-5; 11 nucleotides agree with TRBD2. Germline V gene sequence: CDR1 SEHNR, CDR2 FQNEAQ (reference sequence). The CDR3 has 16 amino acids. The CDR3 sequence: CVSSLGTSGGQETQYF. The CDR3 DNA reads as TGTGTCAGCAGCCTCGGGACTAGCGGAGGCCAAGAGACCCAGTACTTC.

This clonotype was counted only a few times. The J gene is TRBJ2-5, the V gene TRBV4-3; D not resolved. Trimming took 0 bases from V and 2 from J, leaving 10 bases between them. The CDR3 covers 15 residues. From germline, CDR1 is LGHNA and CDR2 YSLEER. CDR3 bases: TGCGCCAGCAGCCAAGATTTCAGCTCTCAAGAGACCCAGTACTTC. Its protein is CASSQDFSSQETQYF.

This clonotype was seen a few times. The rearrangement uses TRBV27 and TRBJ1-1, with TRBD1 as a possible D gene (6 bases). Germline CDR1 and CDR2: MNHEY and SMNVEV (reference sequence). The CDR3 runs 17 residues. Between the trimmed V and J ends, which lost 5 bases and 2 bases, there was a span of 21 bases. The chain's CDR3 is CASSPILQGGLNTEAFF. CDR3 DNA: TGTGCCAGCAGTCCGATCTTACAGGGCGGCCTCAACACTGAAGCTTTCTTT.

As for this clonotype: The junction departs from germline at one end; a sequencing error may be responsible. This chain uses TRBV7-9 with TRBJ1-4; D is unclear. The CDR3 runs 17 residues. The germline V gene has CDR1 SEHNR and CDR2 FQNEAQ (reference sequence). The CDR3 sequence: CASTPDGNRGFNEELFF. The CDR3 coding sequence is TGTGCCAGCACCCCAGACGGGAATCGGGGATTTAATGAAGAACTGTTTTTT.

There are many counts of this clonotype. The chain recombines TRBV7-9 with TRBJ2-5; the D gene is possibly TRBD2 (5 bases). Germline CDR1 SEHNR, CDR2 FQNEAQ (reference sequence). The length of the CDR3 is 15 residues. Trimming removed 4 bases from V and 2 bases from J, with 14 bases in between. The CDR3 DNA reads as TGTGCCAGCAGCTCCCTTTTCGGGGTTCAAGAGACCCAGTACTTC. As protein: CASSSLFGVQETQYF. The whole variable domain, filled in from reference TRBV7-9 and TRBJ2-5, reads DTGVSQNPRHKITKRGQNVTFRCDPISEHNRLYWYRQTLGQGPEFLTYFQNEAQLEKSRLLSDRFSAERPKGSFSTLEIQRTEQGDSAMYLCASSSLFGVQETQYFGPGTRLLVL.